Each of the 16 T cell receptor beta chains below was sequenced from the same sample in a study of blood T cell repertoires in COVID-19. Some clones are missing from TCRdb's copy, which holds only in-frame ones; the method was immunoSEQ multiplex PCR. The sample shows about 110,000 clones, approximately 84% of them seen only once. Sequencing input: peripheral blood. These receptors all stem from a human donor in a cohort sampled during active COVID-19.

Written as DNA, the CDR3 is TGTGCCAGCAGACACAAAACGAACACCGGGGAGCTGTTTTTT. As protein: CASRHKTNTGELFF. The V call is TRBV6-6, the J call TRBJ2-2; D not resolved. This CDR3 spans 14 amino acids. The ends were cut back, 6 bases at V and 0 bases at J, with 8 bases in the middle. From germline, CDR1 is MNHNY and CDR2 SVGAGI (reference sequence).

This chain uses TRBV5-1 with TRBJ1-1; 11 positions agree with TRBD1. Trimming cost V 4 bases and J 6 bases; bases outside gene matches: 8. Germline V gives CDR1 SGHRS, CDR2 YFSETQ. The CDR3 sequence is 15 residues long. CDR3 sequence: CASSPRTGGNAEAFF. The CDR3 region has the DNA TGCGCCAGCAGCCCTAGGACAGGGGGCAACGCTGAAGCTTTCTTT.

This clone was detected only a few times. This chain uses TRBV2 with TRBJ2-2; tentatively, D is TRBD1 (6 bases). Trimming removed 7 bases at V and 4 bases at J, with 13 bases between. The CDR3 sequence is 14 residues long. Germline V lookup: CDR1 SNHLY, CDR2 FYNNEI. CDR3 protein: CASTEQGATGELFF. In nucleotides, the CDR3 is TGTGCCAGCACCGAACAGGGAGCCACCGGGGAGCTGTTTTTT.

The V call is TRBV4-3, the J call TRBJ2-2, with D possibly being TRBD2 (5 bases). The CDR3 is 16 residues long. The germline gives CDR1 LGHNA, CDR2 YSLEER. The V gene lost 2 bases and the J gene lost 0 bases, with 10 bases spanning the gap. CDR3 sequence reads: CASSQNLGANTGELFF. The CDR3, as DNA: TGCGCCAGCAGCCAAAATTTGGGAGCGAACACCGGGGAGCTGTTTTTT.

The chain is built from TRBV30 and TRBJ1-4, with unresolved D. The CDR3 spans 13 residues. The germline gives CDR1 GTSNPN, CDR2 SVGIG (reference sequence). Between the trimmed V and J ends, which lost 2 bases and 7 bases, there was a span of 11 bases. For the CDR3, the DNA is TGTGCCTGGAGTTTAGATGCTAGTGAAAAACTGTTTTTT. This encodes CAWSLDASEKLFF.

The chain is built from TRBV7-2 and TRBJ2-2; D may be TRBD2 (6 bases). This CDR3 comprises 17 residues. V was cut by 1 base and J by 4 bases, with 16 bases left in between. The V gene's germline CDR1 is SGHTA and CDR2 FQGNSA. The CDR3 spells CASSLVLAGRSTGELFF. The CDR3 coding sequence is TGTGCCAGCAGCTTAGTTCTGGCGGGGAGGAGCACCGGGGAGCTGTTTTTT.

This chain connects TRBV7-6 to TRBJ2-3, with TRBD2 identical over 9 bases. CDR1 SGHVS and CDR2 FNYEAQ come from the germline V gene. V dropped 4 bases and J dropped 2; count of bases not matched to a gene: 4. The CDR3 is 15 amino acids. The CDR3 region has the DNA TGTGCCAGCAGCTCTGCGGGAGGGCCCACAGATACGCAGTATTTT. Translation: CASSSAGGPTDTQYF. Combining the CDR3 with reference TRBV7-6 and TRBJ2-3 gives the whole variable domain GAGVSQSPRYKVTKRGQDVALRCDPISGHVSLYWYRQALGQGPEFLTYFNYEAQQDKSGLPNDRFSAERPEGSISTLTIQRTEQRDSAMYRCASSSAGGPTDTQYFGPGTRLTVL.

The V call is TRBV10-3, the J call TRBJ2-4; 11 bases are shared with TRBD1. In germline, CDR1 is ENHRY, CDR2 SYGVKD. CDR3 length: 15 amino acids. V gave up 2 bases and J gave up 7 bases; unmatched junction bases: 4. The CDR3 coding sequence is TGTGCCATCAGTGAGGTGGGGACAGGGGGGAACATTCAGTACTTC. It specifies CAISEVGTGGNIQYF.

This clone occurred a few times. The chain employs TRBV6-2 or TRBV6-3 and TRBJ2-1, with TRBD2 matching 10 bases. Germline CDR1 MNHEY, CDR2 SVGEGT. V lost 6 bases to trimming and J lost 2 bases; unmatched junction nucleotides: 10. The CDR3 totals 17 residues. CDR3 region: CASRPITGTSAYNEQFF. The CDR3 nucleotides are TGTGCCAGCAGACCTATAACCGGGACTAGCGCCTACAATGAGCAGTTCTTC.

The gene calls are TRBV7-2 and TRBJ2-7, with 7 bases that match TRBD1. There are 13 residues in the CDR3. V lost 1 base and J lost 3; bases outside the gene matches: 0. CDR1 and CDR2 from the germline V gene are SGHTA and FQGNSA. This CDR3 is CASSLDRGYEQYF. The CDR3 bases are TGTGCCAGCAGCTTAGACAGGGGCTACGAGCAGTACTTC.

The chain joins TRBV9 to TRBJ2-7; 8 bases align to TRBD1. J was trimmed by 1 base and V by 5 bases; bases with no gene match: 5. The CDR3 sequence is 14 residues long. Germline V gene sequence: CDR1 SGDLS, CDR2 YYNGEE. The CDR3 here is CASSKGQVSYEQYF. The CDR3, as DNA: TGTGCCAGCAGTAAGGGACAGGTTTCCTACGAGCAGTACTTC.

The rearrangement joins TRBV9 to TRBJ1-6; D might be TRBD1 (6 bases). Trimming left V 3 bases short and J 0 bases short, with 7 bases between. In germline, CDR1 is SGDLS, CDR2 YYNGEE. The CDR3 covers 15 residues. As DNA, the CDR3 is TGTGCCAGCAGCGCGGACAGCTCCTATAATTCACCCCTCCACTTT. It yields the protein CASSADSSYNSPLHF.

The chain couples TRBV7-6 to TRBJ1-1, with a possible D match to TRBD1 (6 bases). The CDR3 loop spans 16 amino acids. V was pared by 1 base and J by 0 bases, with 12 bases between. The germline gives CDR1 SGHVS, CDR2 FNYEAQ. CDR3 region: CASSLGTGTLNTEAFF. CDR3 DNA: TGTGCCAGCAGCTTAGGTACAGGGACGTTGAACACTGAAGCTTTCTTT. Drawing the rest from reference TRBV7-6 and TRBJ1-1, the complete variable domain is GAGVSQSPRYKVTKRGQDVALRCDPISGHVSLYWYRQALGQGPEFLTYFNYEAQQDKSGLPNDRFSAERPEGSISTLTIQRTEQRDSAMYRCASSLGTGTLNTEAFFGQGTRLTVV.

CDR3 in DNA: TGTGCCAGCAGCTTGACTAGCGGGACGGTAGATACGCAGTATTTT. Translated: CASSLTSGTVDTQYF. The chain joins TRBV7-2 to TRBJ2-3, with 11 bases identical to TRBD2. V lost 3 bases, J lost 5 bases, and 4 bases stayed unmatched. This CDR3 is 15 amino acids long. The V gene's germline CDR1 is SGHTA and CDR2 FQGNSA.

This chain connects TRBV5-1 to TRBJ2-3; possibly TRBD1 for D (6 bases). Germline V gene data show CDR1 as SGHRS and CDR2 as YFSETQ. The ends were cut back, 0 bases at V and 1 base at J, with 9 bases in the middle. The CDR3 has 15 residues. CDR3 DNA: TGCGCCAGCAGCTTGGACAGGGTTGGCACAGATACGCAGTATTTT. Protein: CASSLDRVGTDTQYF.

The genes are TRBV3-1 (or the pseudogene TRBV3-2) and TRBJ2-1; 8 bases match TRBD1. This CDR3 is 15 amino acids long. V lost 3 bases to trimming and J lost 0 bases; unmatched junction nucleotides: 1. Germline V lookup: CDR1 LGHDT, CDR2 YNNKEL (reference sequence). The chain's CDR3 is CASSQGQASYNEQFF. CDR3 coding DNA: TGTGCCAGCAGCCAGGGACAGGCCTCCTACAATGAGCAGTTCTTC.